This T cell receptor beta chain was observed in a study of blood T cell repertoires in COVID-19 (dated by TCRdb to about 2020). Background for the entire study: Samples from collaborators originated in the United States, Italy and Spain and spanned both the acute and convalescent phases of COVID-19. The prospective study material was composed of cDNA or gDNA derived from T cells, B-cell-depleted T cells, or PBMCs. Subjects who had been exposed to COVID-19, were actively infected with it, or had recovered from it provided the deeply sampled blood TCRbeta repertoires that made up the dataset. A freely available public database, intended as a resource for researchers studying the immune response to SARS-CoV-2, is where the repertoires were released. The samples were drawn from two sources: the first 160 participants of the ongoing ImmuneRACE study, and 1,200 or so subjects contributed by 6 global collaborators. Nearly every sample came with metadata listing a de-identified subject ID, COVID-19 status, age in years and sex. Where available, HLA class I and class II types were obtained from metadata supplied by the sample provider rather than from assay-based typing. Broad study findings and their caveats: The amount of clinical and demographic metadata varied by source and participant and was provided uncurated.

TCRbeta CDR3 regions were amplified from genomic DNA by means of the immunoSEQ Assay, a bias-controlled multiplex PCR. Turning to the authors' computational methods: The number of nucleated cells in each sample was estimated from the amplification of reference gene primers within the assay. To quantify the absolute abundance of each unique TCRbeta CDR3 rearrangement, sequence reads were collapsed and filtered. For each sample, productive Simpson clonality was calculated as the square root of Simpson's diversity index across productive rearrangements. TCRdb carries this immuneACCESS record with in-frame sequences only. Its versions omit some clonotypes, under half of them owing to an unresolved V gene in the studies checked, with the rest unexplained. Clone size and V and J calls were adopted from that table, with D and trimming inferred from the DNA. A total of over 200,000 clones appear in this sample, under 90% of them only once. The ten largest clones represent about a sixth of the sample.

Collaborating institutions collected whole blood in K2EDTA tubes following their own protocols. For TCRbeta analysis, collaborator samples were shipped as frozen whole blood, as isolated PBMCs, or as DNA extracted from either sample type. As regards this clone: The antigen it recognizes is unknown. No base-level quality is on record; no much larger clone is a single base apart.

Sequenced material: peripheral blood. This clonotype was sampled from an elderly woman with active or convalescent COVID-19.

The CDR3 in this case is CASSLTGGETQYF. The nucleotide sequence reads TGTGCCAGCAGTTTAACAGGGGGAGAGACCCAGTACTTC. Recombination joined TRBV12-3 or TRBV12-4 with TRBJ2-5, with 8 bases aligning to TRBD1. The V end gives up 2 bases and the J end 4 bases, leaving 0 bases in the junction not matched to a gene. From cysteine to phenylalanine, the CDR3 is 13 amino acids long. Just the 39-base CDR3 DNA is kept, in frame starting at base 1.